This passage covers 14 T cell receptor beta chains from one sample sequenced in a study of regulatory T cells in long-lasting Graves disease. Indicated time point: newly diagnosed GD, antithyroid drugs for less than 3 months. Following extraction of RNA from PBMCs, that RNA was used to make the TCR library. Combining iRepertoire HTBI primers with Arm-PCR of CDR3 regions, the authors built TCR beta libraries. TCRdb ran MiXCR on the multiplex PCR reads and lists one entry per CDR3 protein. The sample comprises about 400,000 distinct CDR3 sequences, about 17% of which are singletons, and 20% rests with the top ten. A further study also used this sample, focusing on T cells in Graves' hyperthyroidism and ophthalmopathy.

The sequenced sample was peripheral blood mononuclear cells (PBMCs), obtained at new diagnosis, from a patient treated with antithyroid drugs. The receptors were gathered from a woman between 18 and 29 years old with Graves disease.

This clonotype was counted at least ten times. V gene TRBV3-1 combines with J gene TRBJ2-1; 13 positions agree with TRBD2. The CDR3 covers 17 residues. Germline V gene data show CDR1 as LGHDT and CDR2 as YNNKEL (reference sequence). The junction had 7 bases not matched to a gene; V was cut back by 4 bases and J by 4 bases. CDR3 coding DNA: TGTGCCAGCAGCCTCCGGACTAGCGGGAGAGTATACAATGAGCAGTTCTTC. It is translated as CASSLRTSGRVYNEQFF.

This clonotype was detected ten times or more. V is TRBV11-2 and J is TRBJ2-7; D possibly corresponds to TRBD2 (5 bases). CDR1 and CDR2 from the germline V gene are SGHAT and FQNNGV. The CDR3 loop spans 14 amino acids. V lost 3 bases and J 2 bases, leaving 11 bases between the germline ends. The CDR3 DNA is TGTGCCAGCAGCTTTGGAGCGGCGACCTACGAGCAGTACTTC. Its protein is CASSFGAATYEQYF.

The rearrangement links TRBV19 to TRBJ2-2, with 10 bases lining up with TRBD2. The CDR3 runs to 18 residues. The V gene's germline CDR1 is LNHDA and CDR2 SQIVND (reference sequence). J lost 2 bases, V lost 3 bases, and 9 bases had no gene match. The CDR3 nucleotides are TGTGCCAGTAGTATTTTAGCGGGGGGCTCTCCCAACACCGGGGAGCTGTTTTTT. This translates into CASSILAGGSPNTGELFF. Together with reference TRBV19 and TRBJ2-2, the CDR3 gives the full variable domain: DGGITQSPKYLFRKEGQNVTLSCEQNLNHDAMYWYRQDPGQGLRLIYYSQIVNDFQKGDIAEGYSVSREKKESFPLTVTSAQKNPTAFYLCASSILAGGSPNTGELFFGEGSRLTVL.

This clonotype was detected many times. This chain uses TRBV5-1 with TRBJ1-1; 10 bases agree with TRBD1. V lost 1 base and J lost 1; bases outside the gene matches: 7. The CDR3 loop spans 17 amino acids. The germline CDR1 and CDR2 sequences are SGHRS and YFSETQ. The CDR3 protein is CASSLFGRQGANTEAFF. CDR3 coding DNA: TGCGCCAGCAGCTTGTTTGGCCGACAGGGGGCGAACACTGAAGCTTTCTTT.

This chain connects TRBV5-1 to TRBJ2-2; 8 nucleotides match TRBD2. CDR1 SGHRS and CDR2 YFSETQ come from the germline V gene. There are 17 residues in the CDR3. Germline trimming cut 7 bases from V and 4 bases from J; bases unmatched to any gene: 15. CDR3 region: CASLAVGGGPGTGELFF. Here the CDR3 DNA reads TGCGCCAGCCTTGCGGTAGGCGGGGGGCCGGGCACCGGGGAGCTGTTTTTT.

The chain employs TRBV6-9 and TRBJ2-7; a weak D match, TRBD2 (6 bases). The CDR3 runs to 16 residues. Trimming stripped 4 bases from V and 2 bases from J, with 18 bases between. Looked up from germline, CDR1 is MNHGY and CDR2 is SVAAGI. The CDR3 coding sequence is TGTGCCAGCAGTTTTTCAGCCGGAGGAGGGGCCTACGAGCAGTACTTC. Its protein product is CASSFSAGGGAYEQYF.

This clonotype occurred many times. This chain links TRBV5-8 with TRBJ1-1, with D perhaps TRBD1 (6 bases). CDR1 SGHTS and CDR2 YDEGEE come from the germline V gene. V shed 1 base and J shed 5 bases, with 18 bases lying between them. The CDR3 has 16 amino acids. CDR3 sequence reads: CASSLPTPGVRTEAFF. Written as DNA, the CDR3 is TGTGCCAGCAGCTTGCCTACTCCAGGGGTACGGACTGAAGCTTTCTTT.

The table lists this clonotype with many counts. The CDR3 carries no conserved terminal phenylalanine or tryptophan, so it likely arises from a read error. This chain joins TRBV5-5 and TRBJ2-5; 16 bases map to TRBD2. The CDR3 length is 15 residues. The trim removed 4 bases at V and 7 bases at J, leaving 4 bases unmatched. Germline-derived CDR1 and CDR2 are SGHKS and YYEKEE (reference sequence). CDR3 DNA: TGTGCCAGCAGCCCGGGACTAGCGGGGGGGCCGACCCAGTACCTC. It codes for CASSPGLAGGPTQYL.

The genes are TRBV24-1 and TRBJ1-2; D unclear. Trimming shortened V by 3 bases and J by 7 bases, and 17 bases separated the two germline ends. The germline gives CDR1 KGHDR, CDR2 SFDVKD. CDR3 length equals 15 residues. The CDR3 DNA reads TGTGCCACCAGTGATCCCCTCCAGCCGTATGGTGGCTACACCTTC. Translated: CATSDPLQPYGGYTF.

To note about this clonotype: Since no conserved phenylalanine or tryptophan closes the CDR3, a read error is the likely cause. The V call is TRBV6-1, the J call TRBJ2-7; D is perhaps TRBD1 or TRBD2 (5 bases each). Trimming shortened V by 5 bases and J by 3 bases, and 11 bases separated the two germline ends. The V gene's germline CDR1 is MNHNS and CDR2 SASEGT. The CDR3 sequence is 13 residues long. CDR3 bases: TGTGCCAGCAGTCGGGACGCCTACTACGAGCAGTACCTC. Its protein is CASSRDAYYEQYL.

This sequence joins TRBV14 and TRBJ1-5, with D perhaps TRBD1 (6 bases). This CDR3 is 15 amino acids long. CDR1 is SGHDN and CDR2 is FVKESK in the germline V gene. Between the trimmed V and J ends, which lost 0 bases and 9 bases, there was a span of 15 bases. The CDR3 protein is CASSQDGGGHRPQHF. CDR3 DNA sequence: TGTGCCAGCAGCCAAGATGGGGGGGGACATCGGCCCCAGCATTTT.

Note on this clonotype: This clone may be a read error of a much larger clone one base away. The genes are TRBV20-1 and TRBJ1-1, with a tentative D call TRBD1 (5 bases). From germline, CDR1 is DFQATT and CDR2 SNEGSKA (reference sequence). This CDR3 is 12 amino acids long. The DNA of the CDR3 is TGCAGTGCTAGGTCGACGGACACTGAAGGTTTCTTT. Amino acids: CSARSTDTEGFF.

This clonotype was observed a handful of times. The chain links TRBV12-3 or TRBV12-4 to TRBJ2-5, with unresolved D. Trimming removed 5 bases at V and 5 bases at J, with 18 bases between. The CDR3 has 15 residues. The CDR3 reads CASSRAQTMGETQYF. In DNA, the CDR3 is TGTGCCAGCAGTCGGGCCCAGACCATGGGGGAGACCCAGTACTTC.

This chain links TRBV7-3 with TRBJ2-1; D is undetermined. Trimming took 2 bases from V and 5 from J, leaving 13 bases between them. CDR3 size: 15 residues. Germline V gene data show CDR1 as SGHTA and CDR2 as FQGTGA. CDR3 sequence reads: CASSLVSLSHNEQFF. The CDR3 DNA follows: TGTGCCAGCAGCTTAGTGTCCCTGTCCCACAATGAGCAGTTCTTC.